This T cell receptor (beta chain) originates from a study of cytomegalovirus exposure and HLA in healthy donors. Study-wide results and caveats: Cytomegalovirus association was assigned to around 150 TCR beta chains. Trimming of TCR beta V- and J-genes showed a link, identified in a later analysis, to a missense DCLRE1C variant.

In this sample, this clone turned up once. Its target is not known. The PCR contained 60 Vbeta and 13 Jbeta primers. TCRdb keeps only in-frame clones here, not all; method: immunoSEQ multiplex PCR. This sample carries 150,000 to 200,000 clones, roughly 80% of them seen once, and the ten largest clones take approximately 0.26%. J was trimmed by 3 bases and V by 3 bases; bases with no gene match: 4. Germline V gene sequence: CDR1 SGHNT, CDR2 YENEEA. This CDR3 region has 16 residues. Sequencing was done on a sample of PBMCs. The V gene is TRBV11-3, the J gene TRBJ2-2; 10 nucleotides align to TRBD2. This receptor was taken from a boy aged 10-17 years in good health and CMV-seronegative. The CDR3 region is CASSFAGTSDTGELFF. CDR3 nucleotides: TGTGCCAGCAGCTTCGCCGGGACTAGCGACACCGGGGAGCTGTTTTTT.